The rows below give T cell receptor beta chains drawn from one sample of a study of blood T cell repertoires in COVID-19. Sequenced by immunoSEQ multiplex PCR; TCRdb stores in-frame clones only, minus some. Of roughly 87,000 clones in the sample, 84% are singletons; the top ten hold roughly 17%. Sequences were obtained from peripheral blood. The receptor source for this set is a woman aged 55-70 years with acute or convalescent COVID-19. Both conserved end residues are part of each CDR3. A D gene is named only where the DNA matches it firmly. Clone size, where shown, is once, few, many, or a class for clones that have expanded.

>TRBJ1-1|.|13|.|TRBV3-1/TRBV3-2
TGTGCCAGCAGCCAAGTCCCGGGAAATGAAGCTTTCTTT
CASSQVPGNEAFF
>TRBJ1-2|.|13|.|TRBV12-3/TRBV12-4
TGTGCCAGCAGTCCCGACACTAAACAGGGTTACACCTTC
CASSPDTKQGYTF
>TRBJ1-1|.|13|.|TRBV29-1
TGCAGCGTTGCAAATTCAGGGAACACTGAAGCTTTCTTT
CSVANSGNTEAFF
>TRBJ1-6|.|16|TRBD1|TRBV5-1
TGCGCCAGCAGCTTGCGTTCCGGGACAGTAAATTCACCCCTCCACTTT
CASSLRSGTVNSPLHF
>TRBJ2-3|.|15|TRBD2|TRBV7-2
TGTGCCAGCAGCTTTGGCGGGGGGGCGATAGATACGCAGTATTTT
CASSFGGGAIDTQYF
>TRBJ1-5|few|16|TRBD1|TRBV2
TGTGCCAGTAAGGGACAGGGGGTTTTTAGCAATCAGCCCCAGCATTTT
CASKGQGVFSNQPQHF
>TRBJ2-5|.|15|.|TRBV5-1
TGCGCCAGCAGCTTGGCCGGAGACCTTTCCTGGACCCAGTACTTC
CASSLAGDLSWTQYF
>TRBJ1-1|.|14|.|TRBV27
TGTGCCAGCAAACTGAAGGAGACTAGCACTGAAGCTTTCTTT
CASKLKETSTEAFF
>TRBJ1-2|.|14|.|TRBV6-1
TGTGCCAGCAGTGAAGCGGCGGGGTTGATACGCTACACCTTC
CASSEAAGLIRYTF
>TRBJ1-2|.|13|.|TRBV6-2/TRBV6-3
TGTGCCAGCAGCGAACAGGCTTACTATGGCTACACCTTC
CASSEQAYYGYTF
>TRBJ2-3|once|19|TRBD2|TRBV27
TGTGCCAGCAGTTTAAGGTCTGTAGCGGGGGGGGCCGCAGGAGATACGCAGTATTTT
CASSLRSVAGGAAGDTQYF
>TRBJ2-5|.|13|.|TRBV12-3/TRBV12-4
TGTGCCAGCAGCCCGGACTGGGTCTCGCCCCAGTACTTC
CASSPDWVSPQYF
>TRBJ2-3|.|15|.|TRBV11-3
TGTGCCAGCAGCTTAGTGGCAGGGAGCACAGATACGCAGTATTTT
CASSLVAGSTDTQYF
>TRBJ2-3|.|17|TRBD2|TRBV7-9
TGTGCCAGCAGCAACCCTCGGAGCGGGGGTTACACAGATACGCAGTATTTT
CASSNPRSGGYTDTQYF
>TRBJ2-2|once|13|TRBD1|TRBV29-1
TGCAGCGCCCGGACAGGGAGCACCGGGGAGCTGTTTTTT
CSARTGSTGELFF
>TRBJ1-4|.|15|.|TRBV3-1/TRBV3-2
TGTGCCAGCAGCCAAGGTCGGGGGACGGATGAAAAACTGTTTTTT
CASSQGRGTDEKLFF